The 27 T cell receptor beta chains reported below all come from one sample, sequenced in a study of blood T cell repertoires in COVID-19. Some clones are missing from TCRdb's copy, which holds only in-frame ones; the method was immunoSEQ multiplex PCR. The sample holds 150,000 to 250,000 clones; more than 75% are singletons and the top ten take under 7%. The specimen was peripheral blood. The source is a woman between 40 and 55 years old with COVID-19, enrolled during active disease.

V is TRBV3-1 (or the pseudogene TRBV3-2) and J is TRBJ2-7; 11 bases align to TRBD2. The CDR3 extends over 21 amino acids. Trimming took 1 base from V and 3 from J; bases not matched to a gene: 20. The germline gives CDR1 LGHDT, CDR2 YNNKEL (reference sequence). As DNA, the CDR3 is TGTGCCAGCAGCCAAGTGCCACGGGTAGCGGGAGGGATGAAAATCGGCTACGAGCAGTACTTC. It yields the protein CASSQVPRVAGGMKIGYEQYF.

The CDR3 coding sequence is TGTGCCAGCAGCCCACGGACAGTTCTGGCGGGGACCCAGTACTTC. Protein sequence: CASSPRTVLAGTQYF. The chain couples TRBV3-1 (or the pseudogene TRBV3-2) to TRBJ2-5; D may be TRBD1 (6 bases). The ends were cut back, 4 bases at V and 7 bases at J, with 19 bases in the middle. The length of the CDR3 is 15 residues. Per the germline V gene, CDR1 is LGHDT and CDR2 is YNNKEL (reference sequence).

The rearrangement joins TRBV3-1 (or the pseudogene TRBV3-2) to TRBJ1-1; D unresolved. V lost 6 bases and J lost 2, with 10 bases in between. The CDR3 is made up of 13 amino acids. The germline V gene has CDR1 LGHDT and CDR2 YNNKEL (reference sequence). The CDR3 reads CASRVAQNTEAFF. DNA of the CDR3: TGTGCCAGCAGAGTAGCCCAAAACACTGAAGCTTTCTTT.

The chain has TRBV29-1 and TRBJ2-5, with D possibly TRBD1 on 6 matching bases. This CDR3 contains 14 residues. Between the trimmed V and J ends, which lost 3 bases and 1 base, there was a span of 12 bases. Germline V gene sequence: CDR1 SQVTM, CDR2 ANQGSEA. The CDR3 sequence is CSVDPGDLQETQYF. The CDR3 region has the DNA TGCAGCGTTGACCCAGGGGACCTCCAAGAGACCCAGTACTTC.

This clone turned up a few times. This rearrangement joins TRBV19 to TRBJ1-2; tentative D call: TRBD1 (5 bases). CDR3 length: 13 amino acids. CDR1 is LNHDA and CDR2 is SQIVND in the germline V gene (reference sequence). The V gene lost 2 bases and the J gene lost 6 bases, with 10 bases spanning the gap. CDR3 protein: CASSIRGGDGYTF. The DNA of the CDR3 is TGTGCCAGTAGTATAAGGGGAGGCGATGGCTACACCTTC. Variable domain in full (rest from reference TRBV19 and TRBJ1-2): DGGITQSPKYLFRKEGQNVTLSCEQNLNHDAMYWYRQDPGQGLRLIYYSQIVNDFQKGDIAEGYSVSREKKESFPLTVTSAQKNPTAFYLCASSIRGGDGYTFGSGTRLTVV.

The chain recombines TRBV6-5 with TRBJ1-1; D might be TRBD1 (5 bases). The germline gives CDR1 MNHEY, CDR2 SVGAGI. V was clipped by 4 bases and J by 1 base, with 13 bases between them. The CDR3 loop spans 15 amino acids. The CDR3 coding sequence is TGTGCCAGCAGTTCAGGGAAGAATTGGAACACTGAAGCTTTCTTT. Translated, it gives CASSSGKNWNTEAFF.

This clone was counted between two and nine times. This chain connects TRBV6-5 to TRBJ1-6; D unresolved. This CDR3 is built from 13 residues. Trimming stripped 0 bases from V and 10 bases from J, with 7 bases between. CDR1 MNHEY and CDR2 SVGAGI come from the germline V gene. The CDR3 bases are TGTGCCAGCAGTTACTCGGTGAGATCACCCCTCCACTTT. Translation gives CASSYSVRSPLHF.

This rearrangement joins TRBV3-1 (or the pseudogene TRBV3-2) to TRBJ2-5, with D possibly matching TRBD2 (5 bases). The CDR3 sequence is 14 residues long. Germline values: CDR1 LGHDT, CDR2 YNNKEL (reference sequence). V lost 4 bases, J lost 3 bases, and 12 bases lay in between. DNA of the CDR3: TGTGCCAGCAGCCCGGTAGGGAGAGAAGAGACCCAGTACTTC. This sequence encodes CASSPVGREETQYF.

The rearrangement links TRBV19 to TRBJ1-4; the match to TRBD1 covers 9 bases. The CDR3 is made up of 17 amino acids. V shed 6 bases, J shed 4 bases, and the junction held 12 bases outside the gene matches. In germline, CDR1 is LNHDA, CDR2 SQIVND (reference sequence). The DNA for the CDR3 is TGTGCCAGTAGCCGGGGACAGGGAGGATTCCTTAATGAAAAACTGTTTTTT. Protein product: CASSRGQGGFLNEKLFF.

This rearrangement joins TRBV7-8 to TRBJ2-3, with 8 bases identical to TRBD2. CDR1 is SGHVS, CDR2 FQNEAQ, per germline. CDR3 size: 16 residues. The ends lost 2 bases at V and 6 bases at J; junction bases unmatched: 10. For the CDR3, the DNA is TGTGCCAGCAGCTTAACCACTAGCGGTGGCCCCGATACGCAGTATTTT. Translating it yields CASSLTTSGGPDTQYF.

The genes are TRBV7-8 and TRBJ1-4; TRBD1 aligns across 10 bases. CDR1 SGHVS and CDR2 FQNEAQ come from the germline V gene. The length of the CDR3 is 14 residues. Unmatched junction bases numbered 4, after V lost 5 bases and J lost 7 bases. The CDR3 spells CASSPTGGGEKLFF. The CDR3 DNA follows: TGTGCCAGCAGCCCGACAGGGGGCGGTGAAAAACTGTTTTTT.

This sequence joins TRBV7-2 and TRBJ1-1; perhaps TRBD1 as D (5 bases). V lost 1 base to trimming and J lost 6 bases, with 12 bases between them. The CDR3 contains 14 residues. The germline V gene has CDR1 SGHTA and CDR2 FQGNSA. This CDR3 reads CASSLGTFNAEAFF. The CDR3 DNA sequence: TGTGCCAGCAGCTTAGGGACATTCAACGCTGAAGCTTTCTTT.

The chain couples TRBV19 to TRBJ2-7; possibly TRBD1 for D (6 bases). V gave up 4 bases and J gave up 3 bases, with 13 bases separating them. Germline lookup yields CDR1 LNHDA and CDR2 SQIVND (reference sequence). The CDR3 covers 14 residues. The CDR3 DNA is TGTGCCAGTAGTAGGGGGCAGGGACGCTACGAGCAGTACTTC. Encoded protein: CASSRGQGRYEQYF.

This chain connects TRBV6-5 to TRBJ2-7; no clear D gene. This CDR3 contains 14 residues. The V end lost 3 bases, the J end lost 3 bases, and 12 bases lay between the germline ends. Per germline, CDR1 MNHEY and CDR2 SVGAGI. The CDR3 is CASSYSTQSYEQYF. CDR3 DNA sequence: TGTGCCAGCAGTTATAGTACACAGAGCTACGAGCAGTACTTC.

This clone has a handful of counts. J is TRBJ1-5 and V is TRBV6-2 or TRBV6-3; D is perhaps TRBD1 (5 bases). V dropped 7 bases and J dropped 0 bases, with 13 bases sitting between them. Germline CDR1 reads MNHEY; CDR2 reads SVGEGT. This CDR3 region has 15 residues. The CDR3 reads CASTPRGNSNQPQHF. DNA for the CDR3: TGTGCCAGCACCCCCCGGGGGAATAGCAATCAGCCCCAGCATTTT.

The chain uses TRBV30 and TRBJ1-1, with 10 bases fitting TRBD1. The CDR3 extends over 17 amino acids. Trimming at V came to 2 bases and at J to 3 bases, leaving 12 bases not matched to a gene. Looked up from germline, CDR1 is GTSNPN and CDR2 is SVGIG (reference sequence). This chain's CDR3 is CAWSSWRFGTGDTEAFF. The CDR3 DNA follows: TGTGCCTGGAGTTCCTGGCGTTTCGGGACAGGGGACACTGAAGCTTTCTTT.

The rearrangement links TRBV5-4 to TRBJ1-4; 8 nucleotides align to TRBD1. CDR3 length: 15 amino acids. Trimming took 4 bases from V and 7 from J; bases not matched to a gene: 9. Germline V lookup: CDR1 SGHNT, CDR2 YYREEE (reference sequence). The chain's CDR3 is CASSPGQGLGEKLFF. For the CDR3, the DNA is TGTGCCAGCAGCCCCGGACAGGGTTTAGGTGAAAAACTGTTTTTT.

This clone occurred many times. The V gene is TRBV27, the J gene TRBJ2-3; 7 bases align to TRBD1. This CDR3 has 16 amino acids. In germline, CDR1 is MNHEY, CDR2 SMNVEV (reference sequence). J lost 6 bases, V lost 6 bases, and 15 bases had no gene match. The CDR3 loop reads CASRLGQVFLGDTQYF. CDR3 bases: TGTGCCAGCAGGCTTGGACAGGTCTTTTTAGGGGATACGCAGTATTTT.

The V call is TRBV5-6, the J call TRBJ2-2, with a tentative D call TRBD1 (5 bases). This CDR3 region has 15 residues. Germline CDR1 SGHDT, CDR2 YYEEEE. Deletions cut 4 bases from V and 3 bases from J, with 13 bases between. The CDR3 loop is CASSPLQEYTGELFF. The DNA for the CDR3 is TGTGCCAGCAGCCCGTTACAGGAGTACACCGGGGAGCTGTTTTTT.

This clone was found a few times. The V and J genes are TRBV9 and TRBJ2-3; TRBD2 matches at 7 bases. The CDR3 covers 16 residues. V trimming: 0 bases; J trimming: 0 bases; junction bases outside the gene matches: 4. The V gene's germline CDR1 is SGDLS and CDR2 YYNGEE. The CDR3 DNA is TGTGCCAGCAGCGTAGAGGGACTATCAAGCACAGATACGCAGTATTTT. The encoded protein is CASSVEGLSSTDTQYF.

V and J are TRBV4-3 and TRBJ1-1; 7 bases are a match to TRBD1. The CDR3 sequence is 16 residues long. V was clipped by 3 bases and J by 2 bases; unmatched bases: 9. CDR1 and CDR2 from the germline V gene are LGHNA and YSLEER. CDR3 nucleotide sequence: TGCGCCAGCAGCCACCCTAGACAGGGCGGCAACACTGAAGCTTTCTTT. Amino acids: CASSHPRQGGNTEAFF.

This chain uses TRBV27 with TRBJ1-6, with 8 bases identical to TRBD1. Germline V gives CDR1 MNHEY, CDR2 SMNVEV (reference sequence). V gave up 5 bases and J gave up 13 bases; unmatched junction bases: 13. This CDR3 region has 15 residues. CDR3 bases: TGTGCCAGCAGTACCCTAGGACAGGGAGGGTCTCCCCTCCACTTT. It is translated as CASSTLGQGGSPLHF.

This chain connects TRBV19 to TRBJ2-3; TRBD1 matches 7 bases. There are 15 residues in the CDR3. The junction had 11 bases not matched to a gene; V was cut back by 6 bases and J by 5 bases. The germline gives CDR1 LNHDA, CDR2 SQIVND (reference sequence). This CDR3 reads CASSNRGREVDTQYF. The CDR3 DNA sequence: TGTGCCAGTAGCAACAGGGGCCGAGAGGTAGATACGCAGTATTTT.

This sequence joins TRBV9 and TRBJ2-2; TRBD2 aligns across 8 bases. The CDR3 consists of 15 residues. Trimming at V came to 4 bases and at J to 1 base, leaving 3 bases not matched to a gene. Germline V gene sequence: CDR1 SGDLS, CDR2 YYNGEE. CDR3 amino acids: CASSITSGNTGELFF. DNA for the CDR3: TGTGCCAGCAGCATAACTAGCGGGAACACCGGGGAGCTGTTTTTT.

V usage is TRBV18 and J usage is TRBJ1-6; 7 bases fit TRBD1. Germline CDR1 reads KGHSH; CDR2 reads LQKENI. The CDR3 is 17 amino acids. Trimming cost V 1 base and J 8 bases; bases outside gene matches: 11. CDR3 nucleotides: TGTGCCAGCTCACCACAACCCCCGGGACAGCTTTATTCACCCCTCCACTTT. It encodes CASSPQPPGQLYSPLHF.

The chain uses TRBV10-3 and TRBJ2-1, with 12 bases identical to TRBD2. V was clipped by 4 bases and J by 0 bases; unmatched bases: 10. The CDR3 consists of 19 residues. Germline assignment: CDR1 ENHRY and CDR2 SYGVKD. DNA for the CDR3: TGTGCCATCAGTGGGGCCGGGACTAGCGGGCTTAGCTCCTACAATGAGCAGTTCTTC. Translated: CAISGAGTSGLSSYNEQFF.

The J gene is TRBJ1-2, the V gene TRBV2, with 9 bases matching TRBD1. V shed 11 bases, J shed 2 bases, and the junction held 6 bases outside the gene matches. Germline assignment: CDR1 SNHLY and CDR2 FYNNEI. CDR3 size: 13 residues. CDR3 in amino acids: CAGTDRGNYGYTF. CDR3 DNA sequence: TGTGCCGGAACGGACAGGGGAAACTATGGCTACACCTTC.